Listed below are T cell receptor beta chains from one sample, sequenced in a study of cytomegalovirus exposure and HLA in healthy donors. TCRdb keeps only in-frame clones here, not all; method: immunoSEQ multiplex PCR. Of under 200,000 clones listed, approximately 62% were seen once; the top ten hold roughly 1.4%. The sequencing input was PBMCs. These TCRs come from a man between 50 and 59 years old in good health and CMV-seronegative. CDR3s include the opening cysteine and the closing phenylalanine or tryptophan. A D gene is named only where the DNA matches it firmly. Not every row has a clone size; where given, it reads once, few, many or a size class.

D gene: TRBD2
J gene: TRBJ2-1
V gene: TRBV10-1
clone size: -
CDR3 protein: CASSYTSSGAYNEQFF
CDR3 DNA: TGCGCCAGCAGTTACACTTCTAGCGGGGCCTACAATGAGCAGTTCTTC

D gene: -
J gene: TRBJ2-1
V gene: TRBV5-4
clone size: few
CDR3 protein: CASSLELLSYNEQFF
CDR3 DNA: TGTGCCAGCAGCTTGGAACTACTCTCCTACAATGAGCAGTTCTTC

D gene: TRBD2
J gene: TRBJ2-3
V gene: TRBV9
clone size: -
CDR3 protein: CASSALAGGRDTQYF
CDR3 DNA: TGTGCCAGCAGCGCCCTAGCGGGGGGGCGAGATACGCAGTATTTT

D gene: -
J gene: TRBJ1-1
V gene: TRBV7-2
clone size: once
CDR3 protein: CASSLGLTSTEAFF
CDR3 DNA: TGTGCCAGCAGCTTAGGTTTAACGAGTACTGAAGCTTTCTTT

D gene: TRBD2
J gene: TRBJ2-5
V gene: TRBV7-2
clone size: -
CDR3 protein: CASSPLERGAQETQYF
CDR3 DNA: TGTGCCAGCAGCCCCCTAGAGCGGGGGGCTCAAGAGACCCAGTACTTC

D gene: TRBD1
J gene: TRBJ1-1
V gene: TRBV6-6
clone size: once
CDR3 protein: CASSYQAKRTGEAFF
CDR3 DNA: TGTGCCAGCAGTTACCAGGCTAAGAGGACAGGGGAAGCTTTCTTT

D gene: -
J gene: TRBJ1-1
V gene: TRBV19
clone size: -
CDR3 protein: CASSMGADAEAFF
CDR3 DNA: TGTGCCAGTAGTATGGGAGCGGACGCTGAAGCTTTCTTT

D gene: TRBD1
J gene: TRBJ1-2
V gene: TRBV23-1
clone size: -
CDR3 protein: CASSQSEGANYGYTF
CDR3 DNA: TGCGCCAGCAGTCAATCGGAGGGGGCCAACTATGGCTACACCTTC

D gene: TRBD1
J gene: TRBJ1-2
V gene: TRBV18
clone size: -
CDR3 protein: CASSPEAGGASGYTF
CDR3 DNA: TGTGCCAGCTCACCAGAGGCAGGGGGCGCTTCTGGCTACACCTTC

D gene: TRBD1
J gene: TRBJ2-1
V gene: TRBV29-1
clone size: once
CDR3 protein: CSFFRDRVNEQFF
CDR3 DNA: TGCAGCTTTTTCCGGGACAGGGTCAATGAGCAGTTCTTC

D gene: -
J gene: TRBJ1-5
V gene: TRBV28
clone size: -
CDR3 protein: CASSLTGSNQPQHF
CDR3 DNA: TGTGCCAGCAGTTTAACCGGTAGCAATCAGCCCCAGCATTTT

D gene: -
J gene: TRBJ2-7
V gene: TRBV7-9
clone size: -
CDR3 protein: CASSRPRDLGYEQYF
CDR3 DNA: TGTGCCAGCAGCCGCCCCCGGGACTTAGGCTACGAGCAGTACTTC

D gene: -
J gene: TRBJ1-2
V gene: TRBV6-6
clone size: -
CDR3 protein: CASSYSVQGNYGYTF
CDR3 DNA: TGTGCCAGCAGTTACTCGGTTCAGGGAAACTATGGCTACACCTTC

D gene: -
J gene: TRBJ1-1
V gene: TRBV5-1
clone size: few
CDR3 protein: CASSLDREKAFF
CDR3 DNA: TGCGCCAGCAGCTTGGACAGGGAGAAAGCTTTCTTT

D gene: TRBD2
J gene: TRBJ2-3
V gene: TRBV5-1
clone size: -
CDR3 protein: CASKGGGAVDTQYF
CDR3 DNA: TGCGCCAGCAAAGGCGGGGGGGCCGTAGATACGCAGTATTTT

D gene: TRBD2
J gene: TRBJ2-7
V gene: TRBV7-2
clone size: -
CDR3 protein: CASRPILAASYEQYF
CDR3 DNA: TGTGCCAGCAGACCTATACTAGCGGCCTCCTACGAGCAGTACTTC

D gene: -
J gene: TRBJ1-1
V gene: TRBV6-1
clone size: -
CDR3 protein: CASRQTQNTEAFF
CDR3 DNA: TGTGCCAGCAGACAGACCCAGAACACTGAAGCTTTCTTT

D gene: TRBD1
J gene: TRBJ1-2
V gene: TRBV7-9
clone size: -
CDR3 protein: CASSSRDRALDGYTF
CDR3 DNA: TGTGCCAGCAGCTCCCGGGACAGGGCTTTGGATGGCTACACCTTC

D gene: TRBD2
J gene: TRBJ2-1
V gene: TRBV7-9
clone size: -
CDR3 protein: CASSVGTSGGYNEQFF
CDR3 DNA: TGTGCCAGCAGCGTCGGGACTAGCGGGGGGTACAATGAGCAGTTCTTC

D gene: -
J gene: TRBJ2-3
V gene: TRBV7-9
clone size: -
CDR3 protein: CAISTTTDTQYF
CDR3 DNA: TGTGCCATCTCGACTACCACAGATACGCAGTATTTT

D gene: -
J gene: TRBJ2-3
V gene: TRBV10-3
clone size: few
CDR3 protein: CAISEGGWRTDTQYF
CDR3 DNA: TGTGCCATCAGTGAGGGGGGCTGGCGTACAGATACGCAGTATTTT

D gene: -
J gene: TRBJ2-7
V gene: TRBV28
clone size: -
CDR3 protein: CASSLAGSSYEQYF
CDR3 DNA: TGTGCCAGCAGTTTAGCGGGGAGCTCCTACGAGCAGTACTTC

D gene: TRBD1
J gene: TRBJ1-1
V gene: TRBV6-6
clone size: -
CDR3 protein: CASSSGGQGVSEAFF
CDR3 DNA: TGTGCCAGCAGCTCGGGGGGACAGGGGGTTTCTGAAGCTTTCTTT

D gene: -
J gene: TRBJ2-7
V gene: TRBV7-7
clone size: few
CDR3 protein: CASSRGSGYEQYF
CDR3 DNA: TGTGCTAGCAGCCGGGGTAGCGGCTACGAGCAGTACTTC

D gene: TRBD2
J gene: TRBJ2-3
V gene: TRBV14
clone size: few
CDR3 protein: CASSQALAGRRTDTQYF
CDR3 DNA: TGTGCCAGCAGCCAAGCCCTAGCGGGGCGTCGCACAGATACGCAGTATTTT

D gene: -
J gene: TRBJ1-6
V gene: TRBV5-4
clone size: -
CDR3 protein: CASSLQSRSLHF
CDR3 DNA: TGTGCCAGCAGCTTACAGAGCAGGTCCCTCCACTTT

D gene: -
J gene: TRBJ1-3
V gene: TRBV5-6
clone size: -
CDR3 protein: CASSFRGSVNTIYF
CDR3 DNA: TGTGCCAGCAGCTTCCGGGGTAGTGTAAACACCATATATTTT

D gene: -
J gene: TRBJ2-7
V gene: TRBV6-6
clone size: -
CDR3 protein: CASSFGDAPYEQYF
CDR3 DNA: TGTGCCAGCAGTTTCGGAGATGCCCCCTACGAGCAGTACTTC

D gene: TRBD1
J gene: TRBJ2-7
V gene: TRBV28
clone size: -
CDR3 protein: CASTFGQGGYEQYF
CDR3 DNA: TGTGCCAGCACCTTCGGACAGGGGGGATACGAGCAGTACTTC

D gene: -
J gene: TRBJ1-6
V gene: TRBV7-8
clone size: -
CDR3 protein: CASSLAASSYNSPLHF
CDR3 DNA: TGTGCCAGCAGCTTAGCAGCTAGCTCCTATAATTCACCCCTCCACTTT

D gene: TRBD2
J gene: TRBJ2-7
V gene: TRBV27
clone size: few
CDR3 protein: CASSFDATSAYEQYF
CDR3 DNA: TGTGCCAGCAGTTTTGACGCGACTAGCGCGTACGAGCAGTACTTC

D gene: TRBD1
J gene: TRBJ2-7
V gene: TRBV6-1
clone size: -
CDR3 protein: CASSEARGTGSDYEQYF
CDR3 DNA: TGTGCCAGCAGTGAAGCGCGGGGGACAGGGTCGGACTACGAGCAGTACTTC

D gene: TRBD1
J gene: TRBJ1-2
V gene: TRBV6-5
clone size: few
CDR3 protein: CASSLSGTVYGYTF
CDR3 DNA: TGTGCCAGCAGCCTATCCGGGACAGTCTATGGCTACACCTTC

D gene: TRBD1
J gene: TRBJ2-7
V gene: TRBV7-2
clone size: -
CDR3 protein: CASSLLRDRGPYEQYF
CDR3 DNA: TGTGCCAGCAGCCTCCTCCGGGACAGAGGACCATACGAGCAGTACTTC

D gene: TRBD1
J gene: TRBJ1-2
V gene: TRBV2
clone size: -
CDR3 protein: CASSRTGDPQNYGYTF
CDR3 DNA: TGTGCCAGCAGCAGGACAGGGGATCCTCAAAACTATGGCTACACCTTC

D gene: -
J gene: TRBJ2-7
V gene: TRBV7-2
clone size: -
CDR3 protein: CASSPPGRGQYEQYF
CDR3 DNA: TGTGCCAGCAGCCCCCCCGGGCGGGGGCAGTACGAGCAGTACTTC

D gene: -
J gene: TRBJ2-7
V gene: TRBV10-2
clone size: -
CDR3 protein: CASSERSLSYEQYF
CDR3 DNA: TGCGCCAGCAGTGAGCGGTCTCTCTCCTACGAGCAGTACTTC

D gene: -
J gene: TRBJ2-1
V gene: TRBV6-6
clone size: -
CDR3 protein: CASSYPRGFSYNEQFF
CDR3 DNA: TGTGCCAGCAGTTACCCCCGGGGGTTCTCCTACAATGAGCAGTTCTTC

D gene: -
J gene: TRBJ1-5
V gene: TRBV19
clone size: once
CDR3 protein: CASSRQVSNQPQHF
CDR3 DNA: TGTGCCAGTAGTCGACAGGTTAGCAATCAGCCCCAGCATTTT

D gene: TRBD1
J gene: TRBJ1-5
V gene: TRBV7-2
clone size: few
CDR3 protein: CASSLGQGLGGAQHF
CDR3 DNA: TGTGCCAGCAGTTTGGGACAGGGGTTAGGCGGGGCCCAGCATTTT

D gene: -
J gene: TRBJ1-6
V gene: TRBV19
clone size: -
CDR3 protein: CASSIAGVNSPLHF
CDR3 DNA: TGTGCCAGTAGTATCGCGGGGGTGAATTCACCCCTCCACTTT

D gene: -
J gene: TRBJ2-7
V gene: TRBV7-2
clone size: -
CDR3 protein: CASSPRGVWGGQYF
CDR3 DNA: TGTGCCAGCAGCCCTAGGGGAGTCTGGGGAGGGCAGTACTTC

D gene: TRBD1
J gene: TRBJ1-2
V gene: TRBV27
clone size: few
CDR3 protein: CASSFRDRGYGYTF
CDR3 DNA: TGTGCCAGCAGTTTCCGAGACAGGGGCTATGGCTACACCTTC

D gene: -
J gene: TRBJ2-7
V gene: TRBV4-1
clone size: -
CDR3 protein: CASSPWINGQSSYEQYF
CDR3 DNA: TGCGCCAGCAGCCCATGGATAAATGGACAAAGCTCCTACGAGCAGTACTTC

D gene: TRBD1
J gene: TRBJ1-1
V gene: TRBV12-5
clone size: few
CDR3 protein: CASGLGQGATEAFF
CDR3 DNA: TGTGCTAGTGGTTTAGGCCAGGGGGCCACTGAAGCTTTCTTT

D gene: -
J gene: TRBJ1-5
V gene: TRBV7-9
clone size: -
CDR3 protein: CASSLSRQGDAQHF
CDR3 DNA: TGTGCCAGCAGCTTGAGTCGTCAGGGTGATGCCCAGCATTTT

D gene: TRBD1
J gene: TRBJ1-5
V gene: TRBV6-6
clone size: -
CDR3 protein: CASTPFDRGRDQPQHF
CDR3 DNA: TGTGCCAGCACCCCCTTTGACAGGGGGCGGGATCAGCCCCAGCATTTT

D gene: -
J gene: TRBJ2-5
V gene: TRBV28
clone size: few
CDR3 protein: CASSRRAWYQETQYF
CDR3 DNA: TGTGCCAGCAGCCGCCGAGCCTGGTACCAAGAGACCCAGTACTTC